This T cell receptor (beta chain) was captured by sequencing in a study of cytomegalovirus exposure and HLA in healthy donors. Study overall: Assignment to the Caucasian-associated ancestry cluster applied to 81% of the approximately 400 genotyped donors.

A multiplex PCR was run with 60 Vbeta primers and 13 Jbeta primers. Method: immunoSEQ multiplex PCR; TCRdb's copy keeps in-frame clones and lacks some. The sample shows 200,000 or so clones, approximately 88% of them seen only once. This clone was seen a single time. Trimming cost V 7 bases and J 1 base; bases outside gene matches: 9. CDR3 length: 15 residues. From germline, CDR1 is LNHDA and CDR2 SQIVND (reference sequence). The sequence was collected from a boy younger than 10 in good health and CMV-seronegative. The V gene is TRBV19, the J gene TRBJ1-1; the match to TRBD1 covers 7 bases. Sequencing was done on a sample of PBMCs. The chain's CDR3 is CASIDRVLANTEAFF. The CDR3 DNA sequence: TGTGCCAGTATCGACAGGGTGCTGGCGAACACTGAAGCTTTCTTT.